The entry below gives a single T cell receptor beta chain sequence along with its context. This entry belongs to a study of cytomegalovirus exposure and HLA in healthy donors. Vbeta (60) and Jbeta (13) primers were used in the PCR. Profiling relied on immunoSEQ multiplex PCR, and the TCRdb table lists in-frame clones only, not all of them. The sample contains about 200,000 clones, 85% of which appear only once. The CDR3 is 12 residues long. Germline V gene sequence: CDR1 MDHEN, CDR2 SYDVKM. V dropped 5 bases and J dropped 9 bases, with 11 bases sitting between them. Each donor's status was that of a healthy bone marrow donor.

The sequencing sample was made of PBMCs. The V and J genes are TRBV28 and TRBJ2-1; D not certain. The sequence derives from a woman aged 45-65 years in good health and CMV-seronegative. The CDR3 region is CASSLTRFEQFF. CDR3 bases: TGTGCCAGCAGTCTCACGAGGTTTGAGCAGTTCTTC.